The 9 T cell receptor beta chains below all came from one sample that was sequenced in a study of cytomegalovirus exposure and HLA in healthy donors. The PCR was carried out with 60 Vbeta primers and 13 Jbeta primers. The data were produced by immunoSEQ multiplex PCR, yet TCRdb's version contains in-frame clones alone and is incomplete. Here the sample spans 160,000 or so clones, 81% being singletons. The sequencing sample was made of PBMCs. These receptors came from a woman under 30 in good health and CMV-seropositive.

The chain has TRBV19 and TRBJ1-4; 8 positions agree with TRBD1. The CDR3 contains 15 residues. Germline CDR1 is LNHDA and CDR2 is SQIVND (reference sequence). V shed 6 bases and J 1 base; nucleotides not matched to a gene: 4. The DNA for the CDR3 is TGTGCCAGTAGCGACAGGGGTGGAACTAATGAAAAACTGTTTTTT. Translated: CASSDRGGTNEKLFF.

This clone was counted between two and nine times. This sequence joins TRBV7-2 and TRBJ2-3; D may be TRBD2 (5 bases). V was clipped by 0 bases and J by 1 base, with 5 bases between them. Germline CDR1 and CDR2: SGHTA and FQGNSA. This CDR3 is built from 14 residues. The CDR3 is CASSLAGGTDTQYF. CDR3 nucleotides: TGTGCCAGCAGCTTAGCCGGGGGCACAGATACGCAGTATTTT. The variable domain in full, with the rest retrieved from reference TRBV7-2 and TRBJ2-3, is GAGVSQSPSNKVTEKGKDVELRCDPISGHTALYWYRQSLGQGLEFLIYFQGNSAPDKSGLPSDRFSAERTGGSVSTLTIQRTQQEDSAVYLCASSLAGGTDTQYFGPGTRLTVL.

The chain recombines TRBV5-4 with TRBJ2-3, with 14 bases aligning to TRBD2. Germline V gene data show CDR1 as SGHNT and CDR2 as YYREEE (reference sequence). V lost 4 bases and J lost 6; bases outside the gene matches: 4. This CDR3 contains 15 residues. CDR3 nucleotides: TGTGCCAGCAGCGAAGGGACTAGCGGGGGTGATACGCAGTATTTT. This codes for CASSEGTSGGDTQYF.

The chain is built from TRBV7-2 and TRBJ2-5; 8 bases agree with TRBD1. V shed 3 bases, J shed 1 base, and the junction held 13 bases outside the gene matches. The germline V gene has CDR1 SGHTA and CDR2 FQGNSA. The CDR3 covers 18 residues. The CDR3 loop reads CASSFRQGFAPFQETQYF. CDR3 bases: TGTGCCAGCAGCTTCCGACAGGGGTTCGCCCCTTTCCAAGAGACCCAGTACTTC.

This sequence joins TRBV5-1 and TRBJ2-7, with D uncertain. The CDR3 totals 15 residues. CDR1 and CDR2 from the germline V gene are SGHRS and YFSETQ. Trimming took 2 bases from V and 0 from J, leaving 12 bases between them. The DNA for the CDR3 is TGCGCCAGCAGCTTTGGGCAGCCAAACTCCTACGAGCAGTACTTC. This translates into CASSFGQPNSYEQYF.

The chain is built from TRBV7-9 and TRBJ2-7; a weak D match, TRBD1 (5 bases). Trimming removed 5 bases at V and 6 bases at J, with 14 bases between. From germline, CDR1 is SEHNR and CDR2 FQNEAQ (reference sequence). The CDR3 is made up of 13 amino acids. CDR3 protein: CASSRRTLLEQYF. As DNA, the CDR3 is TGTGCCAGCAGCCGTAGGACACTCCTCGAGCAGTACTTC.

This chain uses TRBV7-2 with TRBJ1-3; 8 bases align to TRBD1. This CDR3 has 14 amino acids. V lost 3 bases to trimming and J lost 5 bases; unmatched junction nucleotides: 3. Germline assignment: CDR1 SGHTA and CDR2 FQGNSA. The CDR3 DNA reads as TGTGCCAGCAGCTTCGGACAGGGCAGAAACACCATATATTTT. Encoded protein: CASSFGQGRNTIYF.

V is TRBV30 and J is TRBJ1-1, with 7 bases aligning to TRBD1. CDR1 and CDR2 (germline): GTSNPN, SVGIG (reference sequence). This CDR3 is built from 13 residues. V lost 2 bases to trimming and J lost 5 bases; unmatched junction nucleotides: 5. CDR3 amino acids: CAWSRTGRTEAFF. CDR3 DNA: TGTGCCTGGAGTAGGACAGGAAGGACTGAAGCTTTCTTT.

This clone was seen once. This chain connects TRBV27 to TRBJ1-2; D remains unclear. This CDR3 is built from 17 residues. From germline, CDR1 is MNHEY and CDR2 SMNVEV (reference sequence). V lost 4 bases and J 2 bases, leaving 20 bases between the germline ends. The chain's CDR3 is CASSSIGLPRRNYGYTF. The CDR3 DNA reads as TGTGCCAGCAGTTCGATCGGACTCCCACGGAGGAACTATGGCTACACCTTC.